This T cell receptor (beta chain) was sequenced during a study of T cell repertoires and HLA-DP antigens. Study information: A couple of male donors and one female donor spanned ages 18-to-29 through 60-to-69. DNA input averaged roughly 200 ng in sorted CD137+CD4+ and around 1,200 ng in pre-culture CD4+. Points from the study as a whole: Naive and memory CD4+ repertoires were not analysed separately.

This CDR3 is 17 amino acids long. The V and J ends lost 4 bases and 0 bases respectively, with 16 bases between them. Germline values: CDR1 SGHRS, CDR2 YFSETQ. Untouched CD4+ T cells were bead-isolated from PBMC at about 97.7% purity. Of note for this clone: What it recognizes is unknown.

This table comes from immunoSEQ multiplex PCR, and its TCRdb copy is limited to in-frame clones, with some not included. The data show 65,000 to 95,000 clones, with roughly 75% seen just once and about 1.4% held by the top ten. The V call is TRBV5-1, the J call TRBJ1-4; D is unresolved. The sequenced material came from CD4+ T cells from PBMCs. The clonotype was recovered from a man in his 60s in good health and CMV-seronegative. The DNA for the CDR3 is TGCGCCAGCAGCACGAGCCTCTACAGCTCAACTAATGAAAAACTGTTTTTT. It translates to CASSTSLYSSTNEKLFF.